A selection of T cell receptor beta chains follows, all from one sample in a study of control samples from healthy donors and cancer patients. Using immunoSEQ multiplex PCR, the repertoire was profiled, and TCRdb retains in-frame clones only, with some absent. The table has tens of thousands of clones, more than 75% seen once. The material sequenced was blood. These receptors all stem from a woman between 50 and 59 years old in good health. CDR3s include the opening cysteine and the closing phenylalanine or tryptophan. Fields, in order: D gene, V gene, clone size, J gene, CDR3 protein, CDR3 DNA. D genes are given only for firm matches. Not every row has a clone size; where given, it reads once, few, many or a size class.

TRBD1	TRBV30	-	TRBJ1-3	CAWSTWDRKNTIYF	TGTGCCTGGAGTACCTGGGACAGAAAAAACACCATATATTTT
TRBD2	TRBV10-3	-	TRBJ2-1	CAISGTSGGGYNEQFF	TGTGCCATCAGTGGGACTAGCGGGGGAGGCTACAATGAGCAGTTCTTC
-	TRBV13	-	TRBJ2-7	CASSLVREQYF	TGTGCCAGCAGCTTAGTGCGAGAGCAGTACTTC
-	TRBV27	-	TRBJ2-2	CASSSIPVATPPRELFF	TGTGCCAGCAGTTCTATCCCGGTAGCGACCCCACCGAGGGAGCTGTTTTTT
-	TRBV30	once	TRBJ2-3	CAWSTGGTDTQYF	TGTGCCTGGAGTACGGGAGGCACAGATACGCAGTATTTT
-	TRBV6-2/TRBV6-3	-	TRBJ1-2	CASSYFRVASDYGYTF	TGTGCCAGCAGTTATTTCCGCGTGGCGTCAGACTATGGCTACACCTTC
TRBD1	TRBV18	-	TRBJ1-5	CASSLDRGPPGSNQPQHF	TGTGCCAGCTCACTAGACAGGGGGCCTCCAGGAAGCAATCAGCCCCAGCATTTT
-	TRBV11-2	-	TRBJ2-3	CASSYRRFGTDTQYF	TGTGCCAGCAGCTACCGGAGGTTTGGCACAGATACGCAGTATTTT
TRBD2	TRBV27	-	TRBJ2-1	CASRSLAGGRNEQFF	TGTGCCAGCAGAAGCCTAGCGGGGGGTAGAAATGAGCAGTTCTTC
TRBD1	TRBV28	-	TRBJ2-5	CASSSPGQGREETQYF	TGTGCCAGCAGTAGCCCGGGACAGGGGCGCGAAGAGACCCAGTACTTC
-	TRBV10-3	-	TRBJ2-2	CAISESNPGVMTGELFF	TGTGCCATCAGTGAGTCGAATCCGGGTGTAATGACCGGGGAGCTGTTTTTT
-	TRBV6-1	-	TRBJ2-1	CASSDQGNEQFF	TGTGCCAGCAGTGATCAGGGCAATGAGCAGTTCTTC
TRBD1	TRBV7-8	-	TRBJ1-2	CASALRDSSNYGYTF	TGTGCCAGCGCCCTTAGGGACAGCTCTAACTATGGCTACACCTTC
TRBD2	TRBV10-1	few	TRBJ2-1	CASSGRTSGRALPYNEQFF	TGCGCCAGCAGTGGTCGGACTAGCGGGAGGGCTCTTCCGTACAATGAGCAGTTCTTC
TRBD1	TRBV19	-	TRBJ1-2	CASYPTSGGSYGYTF	TGTGCCAGCTACCCAACGTCAGGGGGCAGCTATGGCTACACCTTC
-	TRBV5-1	-	TRBJ2-1	CASSLGARGAVHEQFF	TGCGCCAGCAGCTTGGGTGCGAGGGGCGCAGTCCATGAGCAGTTCTTC
-	TRBV29-1	-	TRBJ1-1	CSVVPGLTEAFF	TGCAGCGTTGTTCCGGGTCTGACTGAAGCTTTCTTT